The following is a TCR beta chain sequence with its context. Its antigen is unidentified. This entry is derived from a study of T cells in localized non-small cell lung cancer. Using immunoSEQ multiplex PCR, the repertoire was profiled, and TCRdb retains in-frame clones only, with some absent. The data hold roughly 21,000 clones, with about nine tenths observed a single time. The CDR3 has 13 residues. From germline, CDR1 is LNHDA and CDR2 SQIVND (reference sequence). V shed 2 bases and J shed 4 bases, with 6 bases lying between them. General study results and limits: When the top 100 tumor clones were examined, a median around 50 of them also appeared in the adjacent lung, which was paired and uninvolved. Uninvolved adjacent lung had more T cell clonality than any other tissue, topping tumor. In the blood, greater T cell density corresponded to longer overall survival.

The chain uses TRBV19 and TRBJ1-5; D is undetermined. Sample: peripheral blood, taken before any cancer treatment. This TCR derives from a woman aged 35 to 69 with stage I lung adenocarcinoma. CDR3 amino acids: CASSIPSNQPQHF. The DNA for the CDR3 is TGTGCCAGTAGTATACCGTCAAATCAGCCCCAGCATTTT. The full variable domain, with the rest looked up from reference TRBV19 and TRBJ1-5, is DGGITQSPKYLFRKEGQNVTLSCEQNLNHDAMYWYRQDPGQGLRLIYYSQIVNDFQKGDIAEGYSVSREKKESFPLTVTSAQKNPTAFYLCASSIPSNQPQHFGDGTRLSIL.